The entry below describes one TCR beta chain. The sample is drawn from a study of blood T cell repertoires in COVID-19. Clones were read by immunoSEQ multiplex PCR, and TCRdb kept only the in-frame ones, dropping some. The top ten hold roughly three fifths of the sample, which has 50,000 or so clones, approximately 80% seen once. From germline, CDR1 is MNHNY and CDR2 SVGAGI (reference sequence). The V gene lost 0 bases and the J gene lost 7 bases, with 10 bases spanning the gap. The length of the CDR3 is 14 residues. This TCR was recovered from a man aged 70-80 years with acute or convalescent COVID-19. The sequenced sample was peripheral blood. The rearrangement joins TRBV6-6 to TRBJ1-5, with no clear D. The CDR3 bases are TGTGCCAGCAGTTACTCCCCTGGCGGGCAGCCCCAGCATTTT. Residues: CASSYSPGGQPQHF.